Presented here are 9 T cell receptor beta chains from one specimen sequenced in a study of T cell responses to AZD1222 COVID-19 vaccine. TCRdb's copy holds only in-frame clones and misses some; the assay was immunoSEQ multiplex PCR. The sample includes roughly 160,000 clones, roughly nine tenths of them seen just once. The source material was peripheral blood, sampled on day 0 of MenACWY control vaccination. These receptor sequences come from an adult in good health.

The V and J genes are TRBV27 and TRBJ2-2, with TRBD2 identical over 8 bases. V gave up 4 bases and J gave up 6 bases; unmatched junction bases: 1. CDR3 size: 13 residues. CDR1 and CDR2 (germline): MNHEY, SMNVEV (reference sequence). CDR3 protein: CASSWGLAGELFF. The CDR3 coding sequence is TGTGCCAGCAGTTGGGGACTAGCCGGGGAGCTGTTTTTT.

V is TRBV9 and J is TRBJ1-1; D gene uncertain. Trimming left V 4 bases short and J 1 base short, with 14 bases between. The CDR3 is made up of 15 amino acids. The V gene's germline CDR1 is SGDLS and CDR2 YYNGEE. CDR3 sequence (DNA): TGTGCCAGCAGCCCATGGCCACGAGGGAACACTGAAGCTTTCTTT. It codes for CASSPWPRGNTEAFF.

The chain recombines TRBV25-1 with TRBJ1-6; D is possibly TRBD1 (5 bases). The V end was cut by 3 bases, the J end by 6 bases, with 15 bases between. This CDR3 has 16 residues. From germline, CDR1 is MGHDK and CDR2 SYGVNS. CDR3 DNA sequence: TGTGCCAGCAGTGAGCTAGCAGGGATGGGTAATTCACCCCTCCACTTT. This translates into CASSELAGMGNSPLHF.

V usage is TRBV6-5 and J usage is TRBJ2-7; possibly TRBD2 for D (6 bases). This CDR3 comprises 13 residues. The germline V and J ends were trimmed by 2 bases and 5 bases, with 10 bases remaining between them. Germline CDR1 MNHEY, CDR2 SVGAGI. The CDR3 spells CASSYRPSDEQYF. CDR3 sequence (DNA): TGTGCCAGCAGTTACCGGCCTAGCGACGAGCAGTACTTC.

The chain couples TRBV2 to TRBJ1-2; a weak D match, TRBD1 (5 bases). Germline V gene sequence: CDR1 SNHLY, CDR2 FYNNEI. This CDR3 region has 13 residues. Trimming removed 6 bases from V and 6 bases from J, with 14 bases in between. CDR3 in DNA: TGTGCCAGCAGCCCAGGGAAGCACGATGGCTACACCTTC. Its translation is CASSPGKHDGYTF.

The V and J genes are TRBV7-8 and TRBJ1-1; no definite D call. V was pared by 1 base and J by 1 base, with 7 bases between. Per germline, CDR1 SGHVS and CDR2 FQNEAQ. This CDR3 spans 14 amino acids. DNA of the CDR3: TGTGCCAGCAGCTTAGATTCCGGGAACACTGAAGCTTTCTTT. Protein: CASSLDSGNTEAFF.

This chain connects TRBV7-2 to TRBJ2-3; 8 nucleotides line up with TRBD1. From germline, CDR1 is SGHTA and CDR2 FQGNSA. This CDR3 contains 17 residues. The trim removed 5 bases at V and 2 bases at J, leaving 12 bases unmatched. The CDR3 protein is CASSHLGRGPLTDTQYF. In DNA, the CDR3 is TGTGCCAGCAGCCACCTGGGCAGGGGGCCACTCACAGATACGCAGTATTTT.

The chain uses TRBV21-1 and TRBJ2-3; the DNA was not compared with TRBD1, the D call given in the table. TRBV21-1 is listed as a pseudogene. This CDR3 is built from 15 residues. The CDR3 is CASSKSRTGVDTQYF. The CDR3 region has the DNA TGTGCCAGCAGCAAATCCCGGACAGGAGTAGATACGCAGTATTTT.

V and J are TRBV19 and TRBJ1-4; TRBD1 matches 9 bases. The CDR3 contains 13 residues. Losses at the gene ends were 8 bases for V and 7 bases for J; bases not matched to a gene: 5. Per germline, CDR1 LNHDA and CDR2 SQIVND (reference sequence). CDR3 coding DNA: TGTGCCAGTCGACAGGGGGGAGGTGAAAAACTGTTTTTT. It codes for CASRQGGGEKLFF.